The 20 T cell receptor beta chains listed next were all sequenced from one sample in a study of T cell changes during pregnancy in multiple sclerosis. The data were produced by immunoSEQ multiplex PCR, yet TCRdb's version contains in-frame clones alone and is incomplete. The sample holds about 35,000 clones, approximately 93% seen once. The sequencing here drew on CD4+ T cells from peripheral blood mononuclear cells, taken in the first trimester of pregnancy. The receptors come from a female donor with multiple sclerosis, enrolled in a pregnancy study.

This sequence joins TRBV5-4 and TRBJ2-2; weak D call: TRBD1 (6 bases). The CDR3 sequence is 16 residues long. Germline loops: CDR1 SGHNT, CDR2 YYREEE (reference sequence). Trimming removed 3 bases from V and 5 bases from J, with 17 bases in between. Here the CDR3 reads CASSSIGPRGTGELFF. Here the CDR3 DNA reads TGTGCCAGCAGCTCGATCGGGCCTAGGGGGACCGGGGAGCTGTTTTTT.

J is TRBJ1-1 and V is TRBV6-5; possible D gene TRBD1, 6 bases. V was pared by 6 bases and J by 8 bases, with 16 bases between. Germline V gene sequence: CDR1 MNHEY, CDR2 SVGAGI. The CDR3 is made up of 13 amino acids. The CDR3 loop is CASRREDRDEAFF. The DNA of the CDR3 is TGTGCCAGCAGACGAGAGGACAGAGACGAAGCTTTCTTT.

The rearrangement joins TRBV4-1 to TRBJ1-2; 9 bases match TRBD1. Trimming took 0 bases from V and 2 from J; bases not matched to a gene: 4. The V gene's germline CDR1 is MGHRA and CDR2 YSYEKL. The CDR3 is 16 residues long. The DNA for the CDR3 is TGCGCCAGCAGCCAAGAGGACAGGGGAAGGAACTATGGCTACACCTTC. Residues: CASSQEDRGRNYGYTF.

The chain recombines TRBV4-1 with TRBJ1-1; no reliable D call. The CDR3 sequence is 15 residues long. The germline gives CDR1 MGHRA, CDR2 YSYEKL. Trimming removed 3 bases from V and 1 base from J, with 12 bases in between. Here the CDR3 reads CASSHDEVRNTEAFF. Here the CDR3 DNA reads TGCGCCAGCAGCCATGACGAGGTGAGGAACACTGAAGCTTTCTTT.

The chain has TRBV29-1 and TRBJ2-4; TRBD1 might be the D (6 bases). Trimming pared 0 bases from V and 3 bases from J, leaving 15 bases between. CDR1 is SQVTM, CDR2 ANQGSEA, per germline. This CDR3 comprises 16 residues. The CDR3 bases are TGCAGCGTTGAAGATCCGGGACAAACCTACAAAAACATTCAGTACTTC. Its translation: CSVEDPGQTYKNIQYF.

This chain connects TRBV7-2 to TRBJ1-1; the D is unclear. Germline CDR1 is SGHTA and CDR2 is FQGNSA. Trimming took 5 bases from V and 1 from J, leaving 11 bases between them. The CDR3 sequence is 14 residues long. CDR3 loop: CASSPRVSNTEAFF. Here the CDR3 DNA reads TGTGCCAGCAGCCCCCGAGTGTCGAACACTGAAGCTTTCTTT.

The chain combines TRBV4-2 with TRBJ2-2; 8 nucleotides agree with TRBD2. Germline CDR1 reads LGHNA; CDR2 reads YNFKEQ. With V trimmed by 1 base and J by 4 bases, 8 bases remained unmatched. CDR3 length equals 17 residues. The CDR3 DNA reads as TGTGCCAGCAGCCAAGCCCGGGGGGGCCAGGGCACCGGGGAGCTGTTTTTT. Translation: CASSQARGGQGTGELFF.

V is TRBV19 and J is TRBJ2-5, with TRBD2 matching 11 bases. This CDR3 has 16 residues. J lost 5 bases, V lost 5 bases, and 10 bases had no gene match. The germline V gene has CDR1 LNHDA and CDR2 SQIVND (reference sequence). CDR3: CASSVTSGGLLETQYF. The CDR3 nucleotides are TGTGCCAGTAGTGTTACTAGCGGGGGCCTCCTTGAGACCCAGTACTTC.

The chain recombines TRBV5-1 with TRBJ2-2; 8 nucleotides agree with TRBD2. The CDR3 covers 15 residues. V gave up 2 bases and J gave up 2 bases; unmatched junction bases: 2. The germline V gene encodes CDR1 SGHRS and CDR2 YFSETQ. The CDR3 sequence is CASSLLAVNTGELFF. In DNA, the CDR3 is TGCGCCAGCAGCTTACTAGCGGTTAACACCGGGGAGCTGTTTTTT.

The chain recombines TRBV5-6 with TRBJ1-6, with a possible D match to TRBD1 (5 bases). Trimming took off 2 bases at V and 15 bases at J, with 12 bases between the two ends. The CDR3 runs 12 residues. The germline V gene encodes CDR1 SGHDT and CDR2 YYEEEE. This chain's CDR3 is CASSFGGSVLHF. The CDR3 coding sequence is TGTGCCAGCAGCTTTGGGGGGTCCGTCCTCCACTTT.

This CDR3 is CASSPLGQGNSEQFF. DNA of the CDR3: TGTGCCAGCTCACCACTGGGACAGGGGAACAGTGAGCAGTTCTTC. The V gene is TRBV18, the J gene TRBJ2-1; the match to TRBD1 covers 10 bases. The CDR3 contains 15 residues. The V gene end was trimmed by 1 base and the J gene end by 9 bases; junction bases not matched to a gene: 6. The germline V gene has CDR1 KGHSH and CDR2 LQKENI.

The V gene is TRBV7-9, the J gene TRBJ2-7; no clear D. V was cut by 5 bases and J by 3 bases, with 5 bases left in between. The CDR3 extends over 11 amino acids. Germline V gene lookup returns CDR1 SEHNR and CDR2 FQNEAQ (reference sequence). CDR3 sequence: CASSLLYEQYF. The CDR3, as DNA: TGTGCCAGCAGCCTACTCTACGAGCAGTACTTC.

Only one count was recorded for this clone. The chain carries TRBV2 and TRBJ2-3; 9 bases fit TRBD2. The V and J ends lost 4 bases and 2 bases, in that order; junction bases with no gene match: 4. Germline V lookup: CDR1 SNHLY, CDR2 FYNNEI. CDR3 length: 15 residues. The CDR3 loop is CASSVKRGATDTQYF. DNA of the CDR3: TGTGCCAGCAGTGTTAAGCGGGGGGCCACAGATACGCAGTATTTT.

The chain carries TRBV4-1 and TRBJ1-1, with no clear D. CDR1 and CDR2 from the germline V gene are MGHRA and YSYEKL. V shed 4 bases and J shed 6 bases, with 6 bases lying between them. The CDR3 is 11 residues long. The CDR3 DNA reads as TGCGCCAGCAGCCGGGAGGCTGAAGCTTTCTTT. Its translation: CASSREAEAFF.

To note about this clone: A junction end diverges from the germline sequence, so it may reflect a read error. The genes are TRBV7-9 and TRBJ2-7, with TRBD2 identical over 7 bases. The CDR3 length is 12 residues. The germline gives CDR1 SEHNR, CDR2 FQNEAQ (reference sequence). The CDR3 DNA reads TGTGCCAGCAGCCCCTCGGAACGGGAGGAGGACTTC. This codes for CASSPSEREEDF.

CDR3 DNA: TGTGCCAGCAGTCGACAGGGGAGGTTCACTACTGAAGCTTTCTTT. Translated, it gives CASSRQGRFTTEAFF. The V and J genes are TRBV6-5 and TRBJ1-1; 8 positions match TRBD1. Looked up from germline, CDR1 is MNHEY and CDR2 is SVGAGI. This CDR3 region has 15 residues. V dropped 5 bases and J dropped 5; count of bases not matched to a gene: 10.

The chain employs TRBV5-1 and TRBJ1-1; no reliable D call. The CDR3 runs 14 residues. Trimming cost V 2 bases and J 0 bases, with 8 bases left between them. Germline V gives CDR1 SGHRS, CDR2 YFSETQ. CDR3 protein: CASSFGRMNTEAFF. DNA of the CDR3: TGCGCCAGCAGCTTTGGCAGAATGAACACTGAAGCTTTCTTT.

The chain carries TRBV7-9 and TRBJ2-1; D perhaps matches TRBD2 (5 bases). The CDR3 extends over 11 amino acids. The V end was cut by 8 bases, the J end by 5 bases, with 7 bases between. CDR1 is SEHNR, CDR2 FQNEAQ, per germline (reference sequence). The CDR3 loop is CASGLDNEQFF. CDR3 nucleotide sequence: TGTGCCAGCGGACTCGACAATGAGCAGTTCTTC.

The chain has TRBV7-2 and TRBJ2-7; tentative D call: TRBD1 (5 bases). V dropped 3 bases and J dropped 1 base, with 13 bases sitting between them. The germline CDR1 and CDR2 sequences are SGHTA and FQGNSA. The CDR3 totals 15 residues. The DNA of the CDR3 is TGTGCCAGCAGCTTGACAGCGATCCTGTCCTACGAGCAGTACTTC. It encodes CASSLTAILSYEQYF.

J is TRBJ1-5 and V is TRBV7-9; D not resolved. Germline loops: CDR1 SEHNR, CDR2 FQNEAQ (reference sequence). The CDR3 is 12 residues long. V was clipped by 5 bases and J by 1 base, with 3 bases between them. The CDR3 region has the DNA TGTGCCAGCAGCGTAAGCAATCAGCCCCAGCATTTT. As protein: CASSVSNQPQHF.